This TCR beta chain appears in the sequencing data of a study of T-cell reconstitution after alpha-beta-depleted transplantation in children. The table lists this clonotype with many counts. The germline gives CDR1 DFQATT, CDR2 SNEGSKA (reference sequence). V was pared by 6 bases and J by 2 bases, with 9 bases of the junction left unmatched. The CDR3 has 15 amino acids. Construction of the TCRbeta library involved unique molecular identifiers. MiXCR, run by TCRdb on the PCR reads, gives a single entry per CDR3 protein. The sample records roughly 220,000 distinct CDR3 sequences, around 11% being singletons.

Sequenced material: PBMCs from the stem cell graft donor, taken from the stem cell graft. The receptor was derived from a human donor who donated a stem cell graft to a child with acute lymphoblastic leukemia. This sequence joins TRBV20-1 and TRBJ2-3; 9 nucleotides line up with TRBD2. The CDR3 protein is CSALPTSGYTDTQYF. CDR3 DNA: TGCAGTGCCCTCCCGACTAGCGGCTACACAGATACGCAGTATTTT.